The present TCR beta chain was sequenced within a study of blood T cell repertoires in COVID-19. The overall study: Sites across the United States, Italy and Spain contributed samples from acute and convalescent COVID-19.

Trimming removed 6 bases from V and 4 bases from J; junction bases left unmatched: 8. From germline, CDR1 is MNHEY and CDR2 SMNVEV (reference sequence). The CDR3 is made up of 15 amino acids. As processed by the authors: Reference gene primer amplification gave nucleated cell count estimates. Sequencing used immunoSEQ multiplex PCR; TCRdb keeps in-frame clones, though not all of them. The V and J calls and clone size are taken from that table; D and trimming were inferred from the DNA. The data hold 150,000 to 200,000 clones, with approximately 92% observed a single time. The chain combines TRBV27 with TRBJ1-4; 7 positions agree with TRBD1. This clonotype was obtained from a woman aged 40 to 49 with acute COVID-19. The sample comprised PBMCs or T cells enriched from blood (not recorded which). CDR3 in amino acids: CASRPGQVINEKLFF. CDR3 in DNA: TGTGCCAGCAGACCCGGACAGGTGATTAATGAAAAACTGTTTTTT.